The 22 T cell receptor beta chains given below trace back to one sample, sequenced in a study of blood T cell repertoires in COVID-19. This table comes from immunoSEQ multiplex PCR, and its TCRdb copy is limited to in-frame clones, with some not included. Of 200,000 or so clones listed, 89% are singletons. The sample consisted of PBMCs or T cells enriched from blood (not recorded which). The receptors were gathered from a woman under 30 who had recovered from COVID-19.

This clone was seen a few times. The chain is built from TRBV6-5 and TRBJ1-2; 8 bases line up with TRBD1. CDR1 MNHEY and CDR2 SVGAGI come from the germline V gene. J lost 4 bases, V lost 7 bases, and 8 bases had no gene match. This CDR3 is 14 amino acids long. DNA for the CDR3: TGTGCCAGCAACGGACAGGGCGGACTCTATGGCTACACCTTC. The encoded protein is CASNGQGGLYGYTF.

This chain uses TRBV12-3 or TRBV12-4 with TRBJ1-1; D is unclear. The V end was cut by 6 bases, the J end by 7 bases, with 15 bases between. This CDR3 is 13 amino acids long. CDR3 in DNA: TGTGCCAGCAGCTCTGGAGCCTACCTTGAAGCTTTCTTT. Translating gives CASSSGAYLEAFF.

This chain links TRBV6-2 or TRBV6-3 with TRBJ2-3; D call uncertain. This CDR3 contains 15 residues. The germline V and J ends were trimmed by 4 bases and 2 bases, with 13 bases remaining between them. Germline V lookup: CDR1 MNHEY, CDR2 SVGEGT. The CDR3 protein is CASSSVRGITDTQYF. Here the CDR3 DNA reads TGTGCCAGCAGTTCGGTTCGCGGAATCACAGATACGCAGTATTTT.

About this clone: At the DNA level, this CDR3 is encoded by other sequences in the same sample as well. The V gene is TRBV9, the J gene TRBJ1-6; no firm D call. V was trimmed by 0 bases and J by 3 bases, leaving 7 bases between them. Germline loops: CDR1 SGDLS, CDR2 YYNGEE. This CDR3 spans 15 amino acids. CDR3 sequence: CASSVAGDYNSPLHF. The CDR3, as DNA: TGTGCCAGCAGCGTAGCCGGGGACTATAATTCACCCCTCCACTTT.

The chain uses TRBV27 and TRBJ2-1, with TRBD2 identical over 8 bases. The CDR3 is 16 amino acids. Germline-derived CDR1 and CDR2 are MNHEY and SMNVEV (reference sequence). V shed 4 bases and J 6 bases; nucleotides not matched to a gene: 11. In DNA form, the CDR3 reads TGTGCCAGCAGTTCCTCTCCATCGGGGGGGTCCAATGAGCAGTTCTTC. The encoded protein is CASSSSPSGGSNEQFF.

The chain combines TRBV10-2 with TRBJ1-1, with unresolved D. Germline V CDR1 and CDR2: WSHSY, SAAADI. CDR3 length equals 14 residues. Trimming left V 4 bases short and J 3 bases short, with 12 bases between. CDR3 loop: CASSVPGLDTEAFF. In DNA, the CDR3 is TGCGCCAGCAGTGTGCCGGGTTTGGACACTGAAGCTTTCTTT.

The chain carries TRBV21-1 and TRBJ2-5; TRBD1 is the table's D call and was not checked against the DNA. TRBV21-1 counts as a pseudogene. This CDR3 comprises 17 residues. The CDR3: CASSPEAQGGWQETQYF. The CDR3 DNA follows: TGTGCCAGCAGCCCCGAGGCCCAGGGGGGATGGCAAGAGACCCAGTACTTC.

This sequence joins TRBV29-1 and TRBJ2-2; tentative D call: TRBD2 (6 bases). The CDR3 spans 14 residues. CDR1 is SQVTM, CDR2 ANQGSEA, per germline. V was trimmed by 6 bases and J by 5 bases, leaving 16 bases between them. CDR3 region: CSVTTGTVTGELFF. The CDR3 DNA reads as TGCAGCGTCACTACCGGGACTGTGACCGGGGAGCTGTTTTTT.

The chain uses TRBV28 and TRBJ2-2, with 9 bases matching TRBD2. V dropped 2 bases and J dropped 0; count of bases not matched to a gene: 13. Looked up from germline, CDR1 is MDHEN and CDR2 is SYDVKM. This CDR3 is 20 amino acids long. In nucleotides, the CDR3 is TGTGCCAGCAGTTTAACGTGGGCTAGCGGGGCCATAGCGAACACCGGGGAGCTGTTTTTT. Protein product: CASSLTWASGAIANTGELFF. The entire variable domain, with the rest obtained from reference TRBV28 and TRBJ2-2, is as follows: DVKVTQSSRYLVKRTGEKVFLECVQDMDHENMFWYRQDPGLGLRLIYFSYDVKMKEKGDIPEGYSVSREKKERFSLILESASTNQTSMYLCASSLTWASGAIANTGELFFGEGSRLTVL.

The chain couples TRBV4-2 to TRBJ2-5, with TRBD2 matching over 12 bases. The CDR3 spans 19 residues. V lost 4 bases to trimming and J lost 0 bases; unmatched junction nucleotides: 12. Germline V CDR1 and CDR2: LGHNA, YNFKEQ. The CDR3 spells CASSRQDDLAGGYQETQYF. CDR3 coding DNA: TGTGCCAGCAGCCGCCAAGATGACCTAGCGGGGGGGTACCAAGAGACCCAGTACTTC.

The sample holds a few counts of this clone. The chain's CDR3 is CACRGGPSYNEQFF. CDR3 bases: TGTGCCTGCCGGGGGGGGCCGAGCTACAATGAGCAGTTCTTC. This rearrangement joins TRBV30 to TRBJ2-1, with TRBD2 matching over 8 bases. The junction had 7 bases not matched to a gene; V was cut back by 6 bases and J by 3 bases. This CDR3 comprises 14 residues. Germline-derived CDR1 and CDR2 are GTSNPN and SVGIG (reference sequence).

The chain employs TRBV3-1 (or the pseudogene TRBV3-2) and TRBJ2-2, with 16 bases that match TRBD2. The CDR3 runs 19 residues. The ends lost 4 bases at V and 1 base at J; junction bases unmatched: 6. Germline CDR1 reads LGHDT; CDR2 reads YNNKEL (reference sequence). DNA of the CDR3: TGTGCCAGCAGCCCGACCGGGACTAGCGGGGGGGTGAACACCGGGGAGCTGTTTTTT. Translated, it gives CASSPTGTSGGVNTGELFF.

This sequence joins TRBV13 and TRBJ2-5; unclear D gene. Germline CDR1 is PRHDT and CDR2 is FYEKMQ (reference sequence). The CDR3 runs 14 residues. Trimming pared 1 base from V and 3 bases from J, leaving 9 bases between. The CDR3 region is CASSLEQLKETQYF. In DNA form, the CDR3 reads TGTGCCAGCAGCTTAGAACAGCTAAAAGAGACCCAGTACTTC.

V is TRBV6-1 and J is TRBJ2-7; D possibly corresponds to TRBD2 (7 bases). Germline V CDR1 and CDR2: MNHNS, SASEGT. There are 14 residues in the CDR3. The germline V and J ends were trimmed by 2 bases and 3 bases, with 11 bases remaining between them. In DNA form, the CDR3 reads TGTGCCAGCAGTGAACAGGGGAGGGACTACGAGCAGTACTTC. Translation gives CASSEQGRDYEQYF.

This chain uses TRBV27 with TRBJ1-5; the D gene is possibly TRBD1 (6 bases). Deletions cut 6 bases from V and 1 base from J, with 10 bases between. The CDR3 spans 14 residues. Germline V lookup: CDR1 MNHEY, CDR2 SMNVEV (reference sequence). CDR3 in amino acids: CASRSGTSNQPQHF. The CDR3 DNA sequence: TGTGCCAGCAGGAGTGGGACAAGCAATCAGCCCCAGCATTTT.

This clone was seen just once. V usage is TRBV7-6 and J usage is TRBJ2-3; 7 positions match TRBD2. CDR1 and CDR2 (germline): SGHVS, FNYEAQ. V shed 1 base and J 0 bases; nucleotides not matched to a gene: 4. The CDR3 extends over 16 amino acids. In DNA, the CDR3 is TGTGCCAGCAGCTTAGGGACTAGACAAAGCACAGATACGCAGTATTTT. This sequence encodes CASSLGTRQSTDTQYF.

CDR3 sequence reads: CASSVEGEGSGKLFF. CDR3 in DNA: TGTGCCAGCAGCGTGGAGGGGGAGGGGAGTGGGAAACTGTTTTTT. The rearrangement links TRBV5-5 to TRBJ1-4; D might be TRBD1 (6 bases). V dropped 4 bases and J dropped 11 bases, with 21 bases sitting between them. This CDR3 is 15 amino acids long. Germline V gene lookup returns CDR1 SGHKS and CDR2 YYEKEE (reference sequence).

The chain employs TRBV10-3 and TRBJ2-3, with 8 positions matching TRBD2. Trimming cost V 4 bases and J 3 bases; bases outside gene matches: 6. CDR3 size: 15 residues. Germline V gives CDR1 ENHRY, CDR2 SYGVKD. In nucleotides, the CDR3 is TGTGCCATCAGTGCTGGACTAGCAGGTACAGATACGCAGTATTTT. Its protein product is CAISAGLAGTDTQYF.

The chain is built from TRBV5-6 and TRBJ2-5; 9 bases match TRBD2. The CDR3 extends over 16 amino acids. V lost 0 bases and J lost 7; bases outside the gene matches: 10. Germline V lookup: CDR1 SGHDT, CDR2 YYEEEE. The CDR3 DNA follows: TGTGCCAGCAGCTTGGCCGCGCGGGGGGGCCTTGGGACCCAGTACTTC. The encoded protein is CASSLAARGGLGTQYF.

The gene calls are TRBV19 and TRBJ1-6; 8 bases fit TRBD1. This CDR3 comprises 14 residues. The germline CDR1 and CDR2 sequences are LNHDA and SQIVND (reference sequence). Unmatched junction bases numbered 4, after V lost 6 bases and J lost 6 bases. In DNA, the CDR3 is TGTGCCAGTAGCGAGGGACAGGCTAATTCACCCCTCCACTTT. Amino acid sequence: CASSEGQANSPLHF.

The chain links TRBV30 to TRBJ2-2; D not certain. The CDR3 contains 13 residues. The V end was cut by 2 bases, the J end by 7 bases, with 11 bases between. CDR1 is GTSNPN, CDR2 SVGIG, per germline (reference sequence). CDR3 residues: CAWSPSGDGELFF. In nucleotides, the CDR3 is TGTGCCTGGAGTCCGTCGGGTGACGGGGAGCTGTTTTTT.

The chain recombines TRBV12-3 or TRBV12-4 with TRBJ1-1; no reliable D call. The V and J ends lost 5 bases and 2 bases respectively, with 9 bases between them. The length of the CDR3 is 13 residues. CDR3 sequence (DNA): TGTGCCAGCAGTCCTACAGATAACACTGAAGCTTTCTTT. The encoded protein is CASSPTDNTEAFF.